A single sample is the source of the 26 T cell receptor beta chains below, sequenced in a study of immune cell composition in non-small cell lung cancer. This table comes from immunoSEQ multiplex PCR, and its TCRdb copy is limited to in-frame clones, with some not included. This sample yields 7,000 or so clones, of which 84% are seen a single time; 12% belongs to the top ten. Normal lung was taken at the farthest possible site, at least 3 cm from tumour. Specimen: non-adjacent lung tissue. The receptors were sampled from a human donor with non-small cell lung cancer.

This rearrangement joins TRBV5-1 to TRBJ2-3, with TRBD2 matching 9 bases. Germline values: CDR1 SGHRS, CDR2 YFSETQ. V shed 4 bases and J 2 bases; nucleotides not matched to a gene: 11. The CDR3 runs to 17 residues. This chain's CDR3 is CASSPLPSGASTDTQYF. The CDR3 DNA is TGCGCCAGCAGCCCCCTTCCTAGCGGGGCGTCCACAGATACGCAGTATTTT.

The CDR3 bases are TGTGCCAGCAGCTGGCGGGGGGGAGACACTGAAGCTTTCTTT. Translation: CASSWRGGDTEAFF. This chain links TRBV5-4 with TRBJ1-1; TRBD1 is a possible D gene (5 bases). Germline V CDR1 and CDR2: SGHNT, YYREEE (reference sequence). V was shortened by 3 bases and J by 3 bases, with 12 bases between the two germline ends. The CDR3 covers 14 residues.

The rearrangement links TRBV27 to TRBJ1-3; D not certain. V was cut by 2 bases and J by 4 bases, with 15 bases left in between. The CDR3 spans 16 residues. Looked up from germline, CDR1 is MNHEY and CDR2 is SMNVEV (reference sequence). The CDR3 loop reads CASSLGPYKTGNTIYF. Written as DNA, the CDR3 is TGTGCCAGCAGTTTAGGGCCTTACAAGACCGGAAACACCATATATTTT.

The J gene is TRBJ2-4, the V gene TRBV7-2; either TRBD1 or TRBD2 may supply D (5 bases each). Germline CDR1 and CDR2: SGHTA and FQGNSA. CDR3 length: 14 residues. The CDR3 DNA follows: TGTGCGACCCGGGGCCCACTAGCCAAAAACATTCAGTACTTC. Its translation: CATRGPLAKNIQYF.

This chain uses TRBV6-1 with TRBJ1-2, with 7 bases that match TRBD1. V lost 7 bases, J lost 3 bases, and 11 bases stayed unmatched. Germline V gene sequence: CDR1 MNHNS, CDR2 SASEGT. The length of the CDR3 is 15 residues. The CDR3 DNA sequence: TGTGCCAGCACCCCCCGACAGGGTTATGACTATGGCTACACCTTC. Translation gives CASTPRQGYDYGYTF.

This clone has just one count. This chain joins TRBV7-8 and TRBJ2-7; D may match TRBD1 or TRBD2 (5 bases each). Trimming pared 11 bases from V and 5 bases from J, leaving 16 bases between. The germline V gene has CDR1 SGHVS and CDR2 FQNEAQ. This CDR3 is built from 12 residues. This chain's CDR3 is CASSDGAHEQYF. The CDR3 bases are TGTGCCTCTTCGGACGGGGCGCACGAGCAGTACTTC. Filled out from reference TRBV7-8 and TRBJ2-7, the complete variable domain reads GAGVSQSPRYKVAKRGQDVALRCDPISGHVSLFWYQQALGQGPEFLTYFQNEAQLDKSGLPSDRFFAERPEGSVSTLKIQRTQQEDSAVYLCASSDGAHEQYFGPGTRLTVT.

The chain joins TRBV12-2 to TRBJ1-3. TRBV12-2 is given as a pseudogene. The CDR3 spans 16 residues. CDR3 sequence: CASRPLCRETGNTIYF. The CDR3 DNA is TGTGCAAGTCGCCCTCTTTGCCGGGAAACAGGAAACACCATATATTTT.

The rearrangement uses TRBV7-2 and TRBJ2-3; 12 nucleotides match TRBD2. V trimming: 4 bases; J trimming: 1 base; junction bases outside the gene matches: 3. The CDR3 has 16 residues. Per the germline V gene, CDR1 is SGHTA and CDR2 is FQGNSA. The chain's CDR3 is CASSSRLAGGTDTQYF. The CDR3 nucleotides read TGTGCCAGCAGCTCGAGACTAGCGGGGGGCACAGATACGCAGTATTTT.

The chain links TRBV13 to TRBJ1-2; D unclear. V lost 5 bases to trimming and J lost 4 bases, with 20 bases between them. In germline, CDR1 is PRHDT, CDR2 FYEKMQ (reference sequence). CDR3 length: 16 residues. Written as DNA, the CDR3 is TGTGCCAGCAGCGTCTCCCCGAAGTTGAGTCCCTATGGCTACACCTTC. Residues: CASSVSPKLSPYGYTF.

Only one count was recorded for this clone. V and J are TRBV7-9 and TRBJ2-1; TRBD2 aligns across 8 bases. The CDR3 loop spans 15 amino acids. With V trimmed by 7 bases and J by 6 bases, 11 bases remained unmatched. Looked up from germline, CDR1 is SEHNR and CDR2 is FQNEAQ (reference sequence). CDR3 sequence reads: CASMLSGGHGNEQFF. DNA for the CDR3: TGTGCCAGCATGCTCAGCGGGGGCCATGGCAATGAGCAGTTCTTC. Looking up the rest from reference TRBV7-9 and TRBJ2-1 gives the full variable domain: DTGVSQNPRHKITKRGQNVTFRCDPISEHNRLYWYRQTLGQGPEFLTYFQNEAQLEKSRLLSDRFSAERPKGSFSTLEIQRTEQGDSAMYLCASMLSGGHGNEQFFGPGTRLTVL.

The rearrangement uses TRBV18 and TRBJ1-2, with D unresolved. The CDR3 has 15 residues. V dropped 3 bases and J dropped 6 bases, with 17 bases sitting between them. Germline CDR1 is KGHSH and CDR2 is LQKENI. In DNA, the CDR3 is TGTGCCAGCTCACCTTCCCGGGAGAGGAGCAATGGCTACACCTTC. Protein product: CASSPSRERSNGYTF.

DNA of the CDR3: TGTGCCAGCAGCTTGGGAACCCACACTGAAGCTTTCTTT. This sequence encodes CASSLGTHTEAFF. The chain couples TRBV5-5 to TRBJ1-1; no clear D. V lost 0 bases, J lost 3 bases, and 6 bases lay in between. Germline-derived CDR1 and CDR2 are SGHKS and YYEKEE (reference sequence). This CDR3 has 13 residues. The full variable domain, with the rest looked up from reference TRBV5-5 and TRBJ1-1, is DAGVTQSPTHLIKTRGQQVTLRCSPISGHKSVSWYQQVLGQGPQFIFQYYEKEERGRGNFPDRFSARQFPNYSSELNVNALLLGDSALYLCASSLGTHTEAFFGQGTRLTVV.

V usage is TRBV12-5 and J usage is TRBJ2-3; possibly TRBD2 for D (5 bases). The germline V gene has CDR1 LGHNT and CDR2 FRNRAP. Trimming removed 2 bases at V and 2 bases at J, with 14 bases between. CDR3 length equals 16 residues. The CDR3 reads CASGLIPGDYTDTQYF. In DNA form, the CDR3 reads TGTGCTAGTGGTTTGATCCCCGGGGATTACACAGATACGCAGTATTTT. The full variable domain, its missing parts supplied by reference TRBV12-5 and TRBJ2-3, is DARVTQTPRHKVTEMGQEVTMRCQPILGHNTVFWYRQTMMQGLELLAYFRNRAPLDDSGMPKDRFSAEMPDATLATLKIQPSEPRDSAVYFCASGLIPGDYTDTQYFGPGTRLTVL.

The V gene is TRBV11-2, the J gene TRBJ1-1, with D possibly TRBD1 on 6 matching bases. CDR3 length: 12 amino acids. The V end lost 5 bases, the J end lost 8 bases, and 12 bases lay between the germline ends. CDR1 and CDR2 (germline): SGHAT, FQNNGV. CDR3 sequence: CASSLQGLEAFF. The CDR3 DNA reads as TGTGCCAGCAGCCTACAGGGTTTGGAAGCTTTCTTT.

This clone occurred once. The chain employs TRBV28 and TRBJ1-6; D is possibly TRBD1 (5 bases). Trimming took off 0 bases at V and 2 bases at J, with 20 bases between the two ends. The CDR3 length is 20 residues. Looked up from germline, CDR1 is MDHEN and CDR2 is SYDVKM. CDR3: CASSLWFEGGEKTYNSPLHF. The CDR3 DNA reads TGTGCCAGCAGTTTATGGTTCGAGGGAGGGGAGAAAACCTATAATTCACCCCTCCACTTT.

For this clone: An end of the junction differs from the germline gene, which may be a read error. The chain couples TRBV7-2 to TRBJ2-7, with 7 bases matching TRBD1. The CDR3 length is 15 residues. From germline, CDR1 is SGHTA and CDR2 FQGNSA. CDR3 in amino acids: CASTLGGQSSYEQYF. CDR3 DNA sequence: TGTGCCAGCACCTTAGGGGGCCAGAGCTCCTACGAGCAGTACTTC.

This chain connects TRBV4-2 to TRBJ1-2, with a tentative D call TRBD1 (5 bases). Trimming removed 5 bases from V and 5 bases from J, with 18 bases in between. Germline CDR1 LGHNA, CDR2 YNFKEQ. The CDR3 has 15 residues. The CDR3 here is CASSLEDMGRYGYTF. The CDR3 region has the DNA TGTGCCAGCAGCTTAGAGGACATGGGACGTTATGGCTACACCTTC.

For the CDR3, the DNA is TGCGCCAGCAGCTCGATGAAAGGGAGGTGGGTATCGGACTATGAGCAGTTCTTC. Translated: CASSSMKGRWVSDYEQFF. This chain connects TRBV5-1 to TRBJ2-1; the D gene is possibly TRBD2 (6 bases). V was pared by 3 bases and J by 8 bases, with 27 bases between. There are 18 residues in the CDR3. Germline assignment: CDR1 SGHRS and CDR2 YFSETQ.

In its sample, this clone is large (0.1 to 1%). Other DNA sequences in the same sample also yield this CDR3. The V and J genes are TRBV7-2 and TRBJ1-1, with a tentative D call TRBD1 (5 bases). The CDR3 extends over 14 amino acids. Germline-derived CDR1 and CDR2 are SGHTA and FQGNSA. Trimming left V 5 bases short and J 3 bases short, with 13 bases between. The CDR3 bases are TGTGCCAGCAGCCCCCTTGGGGGAGACACTGAAGCTTTCTTT. This encodes CASSPLGGDTEAFF.

This sequence joins TRBV5-6 and TRBJ1-5; 8 bases line up with TRBD1. V lost 0 bases and J lost 13; bases outside the gene matches: 9. CDR1 SGHDT and CDR2 YYEEEE come from the germline V gene. The CDR3 runs 14 residues. This CDR3 is CASSLAGQAYRQHF. CDR3 nucleotides: TGTGCCAGCAGCTTGGCGGGACAGGCCTACCGACAGCATTTT.

The V and J genes are TRBV21-1 and TRBJ2-2. TRBV21-1 counts as a pseudogene. CDR3 length: 18 amino acids. CDR3 coding DNA: TGTGCCAGCAGCAACAAAAAGATACAGACCTCGGGCACCGGGGAGCTGTTTTTT. It is translated as CASSNKKIQTSGTGELFF.

This chain uses TRBV5-1 with TRBJ1-1, with a tentative D call TRBD1 (6 bases). CDR1 and CDR2 (germline): SGHRS, YFSETQ. The CDR3 runs 13 residues. The V end was cut by 0 bases, the J end by 5 bases, with 8 bases between. The CDR3 here is CASSLAQGTEAFF. CDR3 DNA sequence: TGCGCCAGCAGCTTGGCCCAGGGGACTGAAGCTTTCTTT.

V is TRBV4-3 and J is TRBJ1-6, with D possibly matching TRBD1 (5 bases). The V gene's germline CDR1 is LGHNA and CDR2 YSLEER. CDR3 length: 15 residues. Trimming left V 4 bases short and J 5 bases short, with 12 bases between. CDR3 amino acids: CASSLLPGDNSPLHF. The CDR3 nucleotides are TGCGCCAGCAGCCTCCTTCCGGGGGATAATTCACCCCTCCACTTT.

The gene calls are TRBV4-1 and TRBJ1-5; 7 positions agree with TRBD1. Per the germline V gene, CDR1 is MGHRA and CDR2 is YSYEKL. With V trimmed by 6 bases and J by 0 bases, 8 bases remained unmatched. The CDR3 has 16 residues. The CDR3 DNA is TGCGCCAGCAGTCTATGGACAGGAAATAGCAATCAGCCCCAGCATTTT. As protein: CASSLWTGNSNQPQHF.

This rearrangement joins TRBV7-8 to TRBJ1-1; no firm D call. Germline CDR1 and CDR2: SGHVS and FQNEAQ. V lost 2 bases and J 4 bases, leaving 17 bases between the germline ends. The CDR3 is 16 residues long. The CDR3 loop reads CASSLLVWSAGTEAFF. Written as DNA, the CDR3 is TGTGCCAGCAGCTTATTGGTCTGGTCGGCCGGCACTGAAGCTTTCTTT.

V usage is TRBV5-4 and J usage is TRBJ2-2, with D tentatively TRBD2 (6 bases). Trimming took off 4 bases at V and 7 bases at J, with 17 bases between the two ends. Germline CDR1 and CDR2: SGHNT and YYREEE (reference sequence). The CDR3 is 15 residues long. DNA for the CDR3: TGTGCCAGCAGCCTGACTAGTAGGAAGGGCGGGGAGCTGTTTTTT. It is translated as CASSLTSRKGGELFF.